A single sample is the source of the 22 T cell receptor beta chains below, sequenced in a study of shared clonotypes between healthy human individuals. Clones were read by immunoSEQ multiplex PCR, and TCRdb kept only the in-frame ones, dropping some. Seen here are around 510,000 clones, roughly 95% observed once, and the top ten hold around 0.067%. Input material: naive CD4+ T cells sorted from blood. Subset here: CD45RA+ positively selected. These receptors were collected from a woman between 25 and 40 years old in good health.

The CDR3 here is CASSEAGGTYEQYF. In DNA form, the CDR3 reads TGTGCCAGCAGCGAAGCGGGAGGGACCTACGAGCAGTACTTC. The rearrangement uses TRBV9 and TRBJ2-7, with TRBD2 matching over 10 bases. V was pared by 3 bases and J by 2 bases, with 2 bases of the junction left unmatched. This CDR3 comprises 14 residues. Germline CDR1 reads SGDLS; CDR2 reads YYNGEE. Full variable domain (outside the CDR3, taken from reference TRBV9 and TRBJ2-7): DSGVTQTPKHLITATGQRVTLRCSPRSGDLSVYWYQQSLDQGLQFLIQYYNGEERAKGNILERFSAQQFPDLHSELNLSSLELGDSALYFCASSEAGGTYEQYFGPGTRLTVT.

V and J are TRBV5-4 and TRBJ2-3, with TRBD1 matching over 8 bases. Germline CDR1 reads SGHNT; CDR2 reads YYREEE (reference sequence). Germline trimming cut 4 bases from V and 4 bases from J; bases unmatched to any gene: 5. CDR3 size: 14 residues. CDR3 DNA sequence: TGTGCCAGCAGCCCCCAGACAGGGGCAGATACGCAGTATTTT. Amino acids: CASSPQTGADTQYF.

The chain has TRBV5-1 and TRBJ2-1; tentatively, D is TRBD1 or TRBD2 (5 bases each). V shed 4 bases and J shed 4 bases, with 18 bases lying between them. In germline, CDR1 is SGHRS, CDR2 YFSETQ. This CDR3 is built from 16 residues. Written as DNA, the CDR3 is TGCGCCAGCAGCCCCCGCCCCGGGACCAATTACAATGAGCAGTTCTTC. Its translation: CASSPRPGTNYNEQFF. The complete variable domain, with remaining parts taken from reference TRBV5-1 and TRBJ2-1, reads KAGVTQTPRYLIKTRGQQVTLSCSPISGHRSVSWYQQTPGQGLQFLFEYFSETQRNKGNFPGRFSGRQFSNSRSEMNVSTLELGDSALYLCASSPRPGTNYNEQFFGPGTRLTVL.

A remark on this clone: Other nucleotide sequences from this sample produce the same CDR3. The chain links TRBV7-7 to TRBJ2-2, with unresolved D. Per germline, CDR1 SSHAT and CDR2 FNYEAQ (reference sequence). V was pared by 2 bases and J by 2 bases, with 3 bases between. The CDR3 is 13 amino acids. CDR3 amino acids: CASSLSNTGELFF. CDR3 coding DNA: TGTGCCAGCAGCTTATCTAACACCGGGGAGCTGTTTTTT.

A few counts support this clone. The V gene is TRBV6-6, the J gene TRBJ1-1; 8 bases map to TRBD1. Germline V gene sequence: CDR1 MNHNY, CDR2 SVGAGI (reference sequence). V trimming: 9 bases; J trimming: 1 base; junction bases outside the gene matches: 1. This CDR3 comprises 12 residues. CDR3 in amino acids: CASGQGNTEAFF. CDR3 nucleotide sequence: TGTGCCAGTGGACAGGGGAACACTGAAGCTTTCTTT.

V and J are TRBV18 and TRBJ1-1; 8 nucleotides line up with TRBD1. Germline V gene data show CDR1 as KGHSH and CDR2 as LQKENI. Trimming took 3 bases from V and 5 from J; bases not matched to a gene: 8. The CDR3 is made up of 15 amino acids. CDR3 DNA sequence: TGTGCCAGCTCACCGTGGACAGGGAAGGTGACTGAAGCTTTCTTT. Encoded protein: CASSPWTGKVTEAFF.

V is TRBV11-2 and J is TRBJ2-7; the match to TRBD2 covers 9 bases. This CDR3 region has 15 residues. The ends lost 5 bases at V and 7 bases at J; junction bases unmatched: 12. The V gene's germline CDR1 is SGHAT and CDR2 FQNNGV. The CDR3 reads CASSTGLARAWEQYF. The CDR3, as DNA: TGTGCCAGCAGCACCGGACTAGCGAGAGCCTGGGAGCAGTACTTC.

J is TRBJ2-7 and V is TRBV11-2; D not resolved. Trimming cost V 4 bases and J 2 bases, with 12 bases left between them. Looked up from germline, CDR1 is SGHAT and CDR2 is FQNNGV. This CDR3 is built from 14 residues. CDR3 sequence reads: CASSSREPAYEQYF. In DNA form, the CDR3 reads TGTGCCAGCAGCTCCCGCGAGCCCGCCTACGAGCAGTACTTC.

The CDR3 protein is CASSPTDRGRYEQYF. The CDR3 DNA follows: TGTGCCAGCAGCCCGACGGACAGGGGGCGATACGAGCAGTACTTC. The chain uses TRBV7-6 and TRBJ2-7; the match to TRBD1 covers 11 bases. The CDR3 has 15 residues. V was pared by 5 bases and J by 4 bases, with 7 bases of the junction left unmatched. Germline V gene lookup returns CDR1 SGHVS and CDR2 FNYEAQ.

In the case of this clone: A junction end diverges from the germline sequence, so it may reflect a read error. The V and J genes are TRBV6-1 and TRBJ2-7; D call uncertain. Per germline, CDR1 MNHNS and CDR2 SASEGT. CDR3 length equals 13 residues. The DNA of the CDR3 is TGTGCCAGCAGGATAGGTCGACACCCCGTGGACCACTTC. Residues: CASRIGRHPVDHF.

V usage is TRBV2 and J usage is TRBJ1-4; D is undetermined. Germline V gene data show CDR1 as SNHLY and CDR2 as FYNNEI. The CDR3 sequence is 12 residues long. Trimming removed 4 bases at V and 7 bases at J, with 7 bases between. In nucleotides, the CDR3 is TGTGCCAGCAGTGGGAACAGTGAAAAACTGTTTTTT. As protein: CASSGNSEKLFF.

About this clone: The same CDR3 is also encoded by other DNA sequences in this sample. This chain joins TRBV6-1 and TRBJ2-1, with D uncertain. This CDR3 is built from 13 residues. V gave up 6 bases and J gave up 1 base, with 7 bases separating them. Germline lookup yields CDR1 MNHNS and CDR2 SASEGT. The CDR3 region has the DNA TGTGCCAGCAGGGACGGATCCTACAATGAGCAGTTCTTC. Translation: CASRDGSYNEQFF.

The CDR3 DNA reads as TGTGCCAGCAGTGCACAGAATCAGGGGAACTATGGCTACACCTTC. It translates to CASSAQNQGNYGYTF. The chain links TRBV2 to TRBJ1-2; TRBD1 might be the D (6 bases). The CDR3 totals 15 residues. The germline gives CDR1 SNHLY, CDR2 FYNNEI. V gave up 4 bases and J gave up 2 bases, with 14 bases separating them.

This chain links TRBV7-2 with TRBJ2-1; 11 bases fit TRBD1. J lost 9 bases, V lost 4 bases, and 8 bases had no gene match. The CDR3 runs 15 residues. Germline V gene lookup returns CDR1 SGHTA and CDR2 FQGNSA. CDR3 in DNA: TGTGCCAGCAGCTCACGACGGGACAGGGGGACTGAGCAGTTCTTC. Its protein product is CASSSRRDRGTEQFF.

Written as DNA, the CDR3 is TGTGCCAGCAGCCTCCTACAGGGAATCACCTACGAGCAGTACTTC. Residues: CASSLLQGITYEQYF. The chain employs TRBV7-2 and TRBJ2-7, with D possibly being TRBD1 (6 bases). The CDR3 runs 15 residues. Germline V lookup: CDR1 SGHTA, CDR2 FQGNSA. Trimming removed 5 bases from V and 2 bases from J, with 16 bases in between.

The CDR3 loop is CASTQTGPLYNEQFF. The CDR3, as DNA: TGTGCCAGCACCCAAACGGGACCCCTCTACAATGAGCAGTTCTTC. The rearrangement links TRBV6-6 to TRBJ2-1; D tentatively fits TRBD1 or TRBD2 (5 bases each). From germline, CDR1 is MNHNY and CDR2 SVGAGI (reference sequence). The CDR3 consists of 15 residues. V was clipped by 7 bases and J by 3 bases, with 16 bases between them.

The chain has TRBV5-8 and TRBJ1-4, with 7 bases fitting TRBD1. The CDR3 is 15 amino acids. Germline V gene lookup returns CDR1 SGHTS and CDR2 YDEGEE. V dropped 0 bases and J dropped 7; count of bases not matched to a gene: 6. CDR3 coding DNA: TGTGCCAGCAGCTTGGACGGGACAGAGTTTGAAAAACTGTTTTTT. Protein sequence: CASSLDGTEFEKLFF. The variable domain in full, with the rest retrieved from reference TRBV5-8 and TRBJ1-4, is EAGVTQSPTHLIKTRGQQATLRCSPISGHTSVYWYQQALGLGLQFLLWYDEGEERNRGNFPPRFSGRQFPNYSSELNVNALELEDSALYLCASSLDGTEFEKLFFGSGTQLSVL.

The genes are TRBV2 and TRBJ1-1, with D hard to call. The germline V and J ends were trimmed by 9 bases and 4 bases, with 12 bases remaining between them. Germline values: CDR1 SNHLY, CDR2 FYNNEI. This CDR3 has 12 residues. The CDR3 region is CASQGEGTEAFF. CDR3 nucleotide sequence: TGTGCCAGTCAAGGTGAGGGCACTGAAGCTTTCTTT.

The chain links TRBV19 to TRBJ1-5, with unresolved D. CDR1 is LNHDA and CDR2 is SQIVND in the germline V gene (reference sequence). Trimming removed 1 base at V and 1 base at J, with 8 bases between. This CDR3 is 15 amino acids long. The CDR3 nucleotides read TGTGCCAGTAGTATAGTGGCGGTGAGCAATCAGCCCCAGCATTTT. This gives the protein CASSIVAVSNQPQHF.

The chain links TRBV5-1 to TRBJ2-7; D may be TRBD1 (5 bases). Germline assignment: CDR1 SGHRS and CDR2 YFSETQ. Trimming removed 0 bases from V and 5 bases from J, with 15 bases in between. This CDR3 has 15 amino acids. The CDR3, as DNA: TGCGCCAGCAGCTTGGCGGCAGGGCTACCCCACGAGCAGTACTTC. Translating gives CASSLAAGLPHEQYF.

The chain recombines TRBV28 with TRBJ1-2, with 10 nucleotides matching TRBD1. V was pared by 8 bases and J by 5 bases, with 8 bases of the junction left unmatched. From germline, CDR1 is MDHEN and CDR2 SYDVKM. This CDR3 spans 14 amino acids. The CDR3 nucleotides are TGTGCCAGCCGACGGACAGGGGGGGATTATGGCTACACCTTC. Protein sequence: CASRRTGGDYGYTF.

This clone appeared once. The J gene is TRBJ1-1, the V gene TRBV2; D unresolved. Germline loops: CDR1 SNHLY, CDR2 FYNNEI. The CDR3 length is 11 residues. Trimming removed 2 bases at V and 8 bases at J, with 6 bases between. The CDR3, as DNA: TGTGCCAGCAGTGAACTACTAGAAGCTTTCTTT. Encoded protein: CASSELLEAFF.